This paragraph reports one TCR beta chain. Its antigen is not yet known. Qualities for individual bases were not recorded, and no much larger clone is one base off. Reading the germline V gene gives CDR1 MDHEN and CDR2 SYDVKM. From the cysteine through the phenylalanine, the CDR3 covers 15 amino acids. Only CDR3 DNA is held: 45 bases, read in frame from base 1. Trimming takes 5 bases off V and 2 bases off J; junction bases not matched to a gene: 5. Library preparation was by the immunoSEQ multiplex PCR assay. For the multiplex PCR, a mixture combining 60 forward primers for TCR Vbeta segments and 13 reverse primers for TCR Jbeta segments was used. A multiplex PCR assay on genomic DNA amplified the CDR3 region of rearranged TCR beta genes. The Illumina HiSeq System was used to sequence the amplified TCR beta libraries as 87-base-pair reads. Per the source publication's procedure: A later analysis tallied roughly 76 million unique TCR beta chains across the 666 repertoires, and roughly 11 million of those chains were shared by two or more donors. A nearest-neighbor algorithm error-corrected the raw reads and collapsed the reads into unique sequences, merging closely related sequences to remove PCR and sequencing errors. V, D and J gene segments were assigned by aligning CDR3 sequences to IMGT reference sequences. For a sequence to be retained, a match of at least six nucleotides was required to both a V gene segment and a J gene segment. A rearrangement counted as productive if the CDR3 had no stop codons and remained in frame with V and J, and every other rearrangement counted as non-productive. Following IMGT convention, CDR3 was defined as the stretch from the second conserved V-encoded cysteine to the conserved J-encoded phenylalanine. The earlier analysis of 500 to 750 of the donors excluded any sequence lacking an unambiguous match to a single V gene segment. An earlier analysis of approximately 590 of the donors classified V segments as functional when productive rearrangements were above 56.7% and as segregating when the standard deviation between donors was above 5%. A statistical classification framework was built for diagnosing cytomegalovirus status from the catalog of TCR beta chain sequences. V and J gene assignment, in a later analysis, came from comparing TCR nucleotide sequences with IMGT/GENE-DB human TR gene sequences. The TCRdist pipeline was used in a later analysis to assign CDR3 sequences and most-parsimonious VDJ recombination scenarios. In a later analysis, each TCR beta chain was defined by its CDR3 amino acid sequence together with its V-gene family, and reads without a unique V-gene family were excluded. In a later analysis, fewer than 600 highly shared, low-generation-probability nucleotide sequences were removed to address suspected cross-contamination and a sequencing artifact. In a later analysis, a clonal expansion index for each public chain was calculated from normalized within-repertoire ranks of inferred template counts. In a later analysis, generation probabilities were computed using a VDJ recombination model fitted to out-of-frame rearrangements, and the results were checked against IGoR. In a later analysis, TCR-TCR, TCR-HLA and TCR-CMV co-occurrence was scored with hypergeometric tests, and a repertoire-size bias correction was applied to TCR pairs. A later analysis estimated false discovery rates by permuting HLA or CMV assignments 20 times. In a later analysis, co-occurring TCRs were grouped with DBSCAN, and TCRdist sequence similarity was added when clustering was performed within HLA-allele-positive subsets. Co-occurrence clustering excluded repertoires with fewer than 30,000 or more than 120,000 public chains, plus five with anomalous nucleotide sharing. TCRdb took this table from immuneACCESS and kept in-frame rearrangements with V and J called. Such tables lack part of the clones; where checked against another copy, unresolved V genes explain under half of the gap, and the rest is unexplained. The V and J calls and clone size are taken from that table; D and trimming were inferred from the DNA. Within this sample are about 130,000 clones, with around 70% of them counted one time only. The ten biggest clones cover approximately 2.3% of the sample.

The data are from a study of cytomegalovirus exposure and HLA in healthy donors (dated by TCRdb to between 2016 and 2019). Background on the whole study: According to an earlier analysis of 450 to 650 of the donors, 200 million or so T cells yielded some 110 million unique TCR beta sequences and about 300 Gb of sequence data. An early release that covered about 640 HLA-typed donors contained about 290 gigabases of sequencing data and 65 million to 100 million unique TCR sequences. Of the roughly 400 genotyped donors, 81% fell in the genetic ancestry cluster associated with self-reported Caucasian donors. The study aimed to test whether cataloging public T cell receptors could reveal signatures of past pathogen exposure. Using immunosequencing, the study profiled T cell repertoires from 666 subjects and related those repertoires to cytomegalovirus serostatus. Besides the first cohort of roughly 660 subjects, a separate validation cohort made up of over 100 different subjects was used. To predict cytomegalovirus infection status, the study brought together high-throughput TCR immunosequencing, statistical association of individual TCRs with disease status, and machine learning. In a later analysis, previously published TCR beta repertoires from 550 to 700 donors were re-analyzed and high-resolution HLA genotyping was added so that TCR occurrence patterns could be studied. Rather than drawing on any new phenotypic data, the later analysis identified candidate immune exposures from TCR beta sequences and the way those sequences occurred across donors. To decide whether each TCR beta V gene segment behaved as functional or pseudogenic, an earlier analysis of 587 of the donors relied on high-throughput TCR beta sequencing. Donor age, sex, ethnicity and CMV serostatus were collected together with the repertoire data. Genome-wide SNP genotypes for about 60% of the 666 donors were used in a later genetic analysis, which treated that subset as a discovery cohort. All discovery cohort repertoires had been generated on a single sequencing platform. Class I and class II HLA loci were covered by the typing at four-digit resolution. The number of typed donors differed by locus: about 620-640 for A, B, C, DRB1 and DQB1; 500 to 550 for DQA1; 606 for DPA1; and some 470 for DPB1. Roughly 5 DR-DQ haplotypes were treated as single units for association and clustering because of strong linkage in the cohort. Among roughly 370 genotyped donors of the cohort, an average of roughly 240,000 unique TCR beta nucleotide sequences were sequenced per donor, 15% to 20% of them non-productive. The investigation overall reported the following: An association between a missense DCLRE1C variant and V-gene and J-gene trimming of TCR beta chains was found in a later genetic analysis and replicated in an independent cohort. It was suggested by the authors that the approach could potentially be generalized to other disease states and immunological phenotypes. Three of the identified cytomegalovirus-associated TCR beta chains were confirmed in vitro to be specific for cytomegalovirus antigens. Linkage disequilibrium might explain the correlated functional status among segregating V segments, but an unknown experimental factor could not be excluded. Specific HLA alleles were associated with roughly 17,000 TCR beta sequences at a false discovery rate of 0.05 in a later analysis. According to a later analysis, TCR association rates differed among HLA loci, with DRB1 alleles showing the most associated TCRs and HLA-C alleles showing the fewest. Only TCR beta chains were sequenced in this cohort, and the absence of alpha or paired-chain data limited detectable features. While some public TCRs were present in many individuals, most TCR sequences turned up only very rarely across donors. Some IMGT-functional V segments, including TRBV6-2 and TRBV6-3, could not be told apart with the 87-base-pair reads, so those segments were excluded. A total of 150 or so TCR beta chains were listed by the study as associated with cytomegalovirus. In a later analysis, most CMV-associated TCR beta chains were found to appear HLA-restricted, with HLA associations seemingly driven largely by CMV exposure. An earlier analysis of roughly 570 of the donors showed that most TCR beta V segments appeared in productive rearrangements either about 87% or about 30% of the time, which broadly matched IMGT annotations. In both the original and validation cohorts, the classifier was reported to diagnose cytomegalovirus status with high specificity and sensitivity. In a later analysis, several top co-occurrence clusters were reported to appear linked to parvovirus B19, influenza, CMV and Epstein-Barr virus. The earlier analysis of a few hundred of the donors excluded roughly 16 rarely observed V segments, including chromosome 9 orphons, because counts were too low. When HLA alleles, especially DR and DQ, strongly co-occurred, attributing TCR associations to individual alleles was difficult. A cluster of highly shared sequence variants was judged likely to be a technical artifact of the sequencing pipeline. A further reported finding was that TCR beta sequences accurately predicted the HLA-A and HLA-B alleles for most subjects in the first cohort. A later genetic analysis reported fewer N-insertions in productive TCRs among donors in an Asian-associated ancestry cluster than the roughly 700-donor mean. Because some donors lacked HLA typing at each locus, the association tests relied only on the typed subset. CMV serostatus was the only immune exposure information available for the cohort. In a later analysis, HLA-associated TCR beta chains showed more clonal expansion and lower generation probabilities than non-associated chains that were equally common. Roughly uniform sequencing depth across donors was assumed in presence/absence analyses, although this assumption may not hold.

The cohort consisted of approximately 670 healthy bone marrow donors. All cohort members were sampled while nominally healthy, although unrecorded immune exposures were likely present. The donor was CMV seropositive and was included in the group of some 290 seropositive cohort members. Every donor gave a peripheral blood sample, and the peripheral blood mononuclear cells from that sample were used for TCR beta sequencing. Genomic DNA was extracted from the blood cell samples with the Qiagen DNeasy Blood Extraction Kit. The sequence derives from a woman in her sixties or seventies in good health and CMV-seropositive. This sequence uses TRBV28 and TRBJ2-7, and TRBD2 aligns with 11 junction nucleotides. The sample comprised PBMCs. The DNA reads TGTGCCAGCAGTCTGGGACTAGCGGAACCCTACGAGCAGTACTTC. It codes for CASSLGLAEPYEQYF.